This T cell receptor beta chain was found in a study of blood T cell repertoires in COVID-19. Study summary: PBMCs, B-cell-depleted T cells, or T cells were the source of the cDNA or gDNA that made up the material.

Authors' methods: By means of reference gene primer amplification, nucleated cell counts were estimated. Generated by immunoSEQ multiplex PCR, the TCRdb table keeps only in-frame clones and is missing some. The V and J calls and the clone size are those of that table, but D and trimming were determined from the DNA. The sample holds about 340,000 clones, roughly 89% seen once. The germline V gene encodes CDR1 GTSNPN and CDR2 SVGIG (reference sequence). V was clipped by 6 bases and J by 4 bases; unmatched bases: 11. The CDR3 covers 15 residues. Sequencing was performed on peripheral blood. The rearrangement uses TRBV30 and TRBJ2-1; 8 bases fit TRBD2. This clonotype originated in a woman between 18 and 29 years old who had recovered from COVID-19. The CDR3 sequence: CACLPGGRGYNEQFF. CDR3 sequence (DNA): TGTGCCTGCCTCCCGGGGGGGAGGGGATACAATGAGCAGTTCTTC.